The next 28 T cell receptor beta chains were all read from a single sample in a study of blood T cell repertoires in COVID-19. The method was immunoSEQ multiplex PCR; TCRdb's version includes in-frame clones alone and lacks a portion of them. The table shows about 130,000 clones, with around 89% occurring only once. Sequencing was carried out using peripheral blood. The receptors shown here come from a man between 60 and 70 years old with active or convalescent COVID-19.

V gene TRBV10-1 combines with J gene TRBJ2-1; 11 bases are a match to TRBD1. From germline, CDR1 is WNHNN and CDR2 SYGVQD (reference sequence). Trimming cost V 5 bases and J 6 bases; bases outside gene matches: 6. The CDR3 consists of 15 residues. The CDR3 DNA sequence: TGCGCCAGCAGTTGGGACAGGGGGATTATCAATGAGCAGTTCTTC. This codes for CASSWDRGIINEQFF.

The chain has TRBV6-2 or TRBV6-3 and TRBJ2-7; tentatively, D is TRBD2 (6 bases). V lost 6 bases, J lost 2 bases, and 11 bases lay in between. Germline V lookup: CDR1 MNHEY, CDR2 SVGEGT. The CDR3 runs 13 residues. CDR3: CASRPSVTYEQYF. Written as DNA, the CDR3 is TGTGCCAGCAGACCTAGCGTTACCTACGAGCAGTACTTC.

The chain employs TRBV7-2 and TRBJ1-2; possibly TRBD1 for D (6 bases). In germline, CDR1 is SGHTA, CDR2 FQGNSA. Trimming stripped 5 bases from V and 3 bases from J, with 13 bases between. The CDR3 is made up of 14 amino acids. The CDR3 DNA follows: TGTGCCAGCAGCCCCGGACAGTCTTACTATGGCTACACCTTC. It codes for CASSPGQSYYGYTF.

This chain uses TRBV27 with TRBJ2-4; 9 nucleotides line up with TRBD2. Germline lookup yields CDR1 MNHEY and CDR2 SMNVEV (reference sequence). This CDR3 has 16 residues. V lost 5 bases to trimming and J lost 6 bases; unmatched junction nucleotides: 11. CDR3 in DNA: TGTGCCAGCAGTCTCACTGGGCGGGGGGGCCGAAACATTCAGTACTTC. It yields the protein CASSLTGRGGRNIQYF.

This chain joins TRBV4-3 and TRBJ1-2; 8 positions match TRBD1. Germline V gives CDR1 LGHNA, CDR2 YSLEER. The V and J ends lost 3 bases and 8 bases, in that order; junction bases with no gene match: 8. There are 14 residues in the CDR3. The CDR3, as DNA: TGCGCCAGCAGCCACTTGGAAGGACAGGGAGGCTACACCTTC. The encoded protein is CASSHLEGQGGYTF.

The V gene is TRBV28, the J gene TRBJ1-1; TRBD1 agrees at 8 bases. The CDR3 runs to 14 residues. CDR1 and CDR2 from the germline V gene are MDHEN and SYDVKM. With 4 bases clipped from V and 4 bases from J, the junction kept 5 bases outside the gene matches. For the CDR3, the DNA is TGTGCCAGCAGTTCAGGGGGCCAAGGCACTGAAGCTTTCTTT. Translating it yields CASSSGGQGTEAFF.

J is TRBJ2-1 and V is TRBV27; 10 bases match TRBD1. J lost 4 bases, V lost 7 bases, and 7 bases had no gene match. The CDR3 sequence is 15 residues long. Germline assignment: CDR1 MNHEY and CDR2 SMNVEV (reference sequence). The DNA for the CDR3 is TGTGCCAGCAACTCGGGACAGGGGATATACAATGAGCAGTTCTTC. It codes for CASNSGQGIYNEQFF.

The CDR3 nucleotides read TGTGCCAGTAGTATAGATTCGGGGGGTACCGGGGAGCTGTTTTTT. Amino acid sequence: CASSIDSGGTGELFF. This sequence joins TRBV19 and TRBJ2-2, with 7 bases lining up with TRBD2. The junction had 3 bases not matched to a gene; V was cut back by 0 bases and J by 5 bases. The CDR3 loop spans 15 amino acids. Germline values: CDR1 LNHDA, CDR2 SQIVND (reference sequence).

The chain recombines TRBV7-3 with TRBJ2-2, with D possibly matching TRBD1 (6 bases). The CDR3 has 16 residues. Trimming removed 1 base from V and 1 base from J, with 10 bases in between. The germline gives CDR1 SGHTA, CDR2 FQGTGA. The CDR3 sequence: CASSLNAGVNTGELFF. The DNA for the CDR3 is TGTGCCAGCAGCTTAAATGCAGGGGTGAACACCGGGGAGCTGTTTTTT.

The chain uses TRBV6-1 and TRBJ1-5; D unresolved. There are 14 residues in the CDR3. The germline gives CDR1 MNHNS, CDR2 SASEGT. Trimming took off 0 bases at V and 9 bases at J, with 12 bases between the two ends. CDR3 DNA sequence: TGTGCCAGCAGTGAAGCGCTAGCAGGTCGGCCCCAGCATTTT. Its translation: CASSEALAGRPQHF.

V and J are TRBV5-5 and TRBJ2-1; no definite D call. The CDR3 has 14 amino acids. Per the germline V gene, CDR1 is SGHKS and CDR2 is YYEKEE (reference sequence). With 4 bases removed from V and 3 bases from J, the gap between germline ends came to 11 bases. CDR3 loop: CASSVAASYNEQFF. CDR3 coding DNA: TGTGCCAGCAGCGTTGCGGCCAGCTACAATGAGCAGTTCTTC.

V is TRBV7-9 and J is TRBJ2-7; TRBD1 is a possible D gene (6 bases). V was clipped by 0 bases and J by 7 bases, with 10 bases between them. Germline V gene data show CDR1 as SEHNR and CDR2 as FQNEAQ (reference sequence). CDR3 length: 13 amino acids. CDR3 amino acids: CASSLASTGEQYF. CDR3 sequence (DNA): TGTGCCAGCAGCTTAGCGTCCACAGGGGAGCAGTACTTC. The full variable domain, in which reference TRBV7-9 and TRBJ2-7 provide the parts outside the CDR3, is DTGVSQNPRHKITKRGQNVTFRCDPISEHNRLYWYRQTLGQGPEFLTYFQNEAQLEKSRLLSDRFSAERPKGSFSTLEIQRTEQGDSAMYLCASSLASTGEQYFGPGTRLTVT.

CDR3 residues: CASSSGGGLETQYF. The CDR3 nucleotides read TGTGCCAGCAGCTCCGGCGGGGGCTTAGAGACCCAGTACTTC. This sequence joins TRBV28 and TRBJ2-5; TRBD2 might be the D (7 bases). V was clipped by 6 bases and J by 4 bases, with 15 bases between them. CDR3 length equals 14 residues. The germline V gene has CDR1 MDHEN and CDR2 SYDVKM.

Note on this clone: Other DNA sequences in this sample translate to the same CDR3. The rearrangement links TRBV5-1 to TRBJ1-1, with D maybe TRBD1 (5 bases). CDR1 and CDR2 from the germline V gene are SGHRS and YFSETQ. CDR3 size: 13 residues. Trimming cost V 2 bases and J 5 bases, with 10 bases left between them. The DNA for the CDR3 is TGCGCCAGCAGCTTAGCAGGGCGGACTGAAGCTTTCTTT. Amino acids: CASSLAGRTEAFF.

The rearrangement joins TRBV15 to TRBJ2-3; 7 positions match TRBD2. The V gene end was trimmed by 5 bases and the J gene end by 4 bases; junction bases not matched to a gene: 9. The CDR3 loop spans 15 amino acids. Germline loops: CDR1 LNHNV, CDR2 YYDKDF (reference sequence). CDR3 coding DNA: TGTGCCACCAGCGGGGGGGTGGGTGGTCCAGATACGCAGTATTTT. It codes for CATSGGVGGPDTQYF.

The V and J genes are TRBV9 and TRBJ2-2, with 8 bases lining up with TRBD1. The germline CDR1 and CDR2 sequences are SGDLS and YYNGEE. V dropped 4 bases and J dropped 0; count of bases not matched to a gene: 5. The CDR3 contains 16 residues. CDR3 sequence reads: CASSPRGQANTGELFF. For the CDR3, the DNA is TGTGCCAGCAGCCCTCGGGGACAGGCGAACACCGGGGAGCTGTTTTTT.

In its sample, this clone was seen a few times. This chain uses TRBV7-9 with TRBJ1-2, with 7 positions matching TRBD1. Trimming removed 1 base from V and 13 bases from J; junction bases left unmatched: 6. The CDR3 runs to 12 residues. Germline-derived CDR1 and CDR2 are SEHNR and FQNEAQ (reference sequence). The CDR3 here is CASSLGQGAFTF. The DNA of the CDR3 is TGTGCCAGCAGCTTAGGACAGGGCGCTTTCACCTTC.

The chain has TRBV19 and TRBJ1-4; D unclear. Germline loops: CDR1 LNHDA, CDR2 SQIVND (reference sequence). The V and J ends lost 3 bases and 4 bases respectively, with 9 bases between them. The CDR3 has 14 amino acids. CDR3 coding DNA: TGTGCCAGTAGTATTGAAGCCGATAATGAAAAACTGTTTTTT. Its translation is CASSIEADNEKLFF.

The CDR3 is CASSPETGVDYGYTF. The DNA of the CDR3 is TGTGCCAGCTCACCCGAAACAGGGGTCGACTATGGCTACACCTTC. The chain has TRBV18 and TRBJ1-2, with 7 bases matching TRBD1. V dropped 3 bases and J dropped 3; count of bases not matched to a gene: 7. The length of the CDR3 is 15 residues. CDR1 is KGHSH and CDR2 is LQKENI in the germline V gene.

The chain carries TRBV27 and TRBJ2-7, with TRBD1 identical over 8 bases. In germline, CDR1 is MNHEY, CDR2 SMNVEV (reference sequence). The CDR3 totals 15 residues. J was trimmed by 0 bases and V by 5 bases; bases with no gene match: 6. In DNA form, the CDR3 reads TGTGCCAGCAGTGCGCGGGACAGGTTCTCCTACGAGCAGTACTTC. This encodes CASSARDRFSYEQYF.

The chain is built from TRBV19 and TRBJ1-4; no reliable D call. Trimming shortened V by 9 bases and J by 3 bases, and 14 bases separated the two germline ends. The CDR3 totals 14 residues. The germline gives CDR1 LNHDA, CDR2 SQIVND (reference sequence). Written as DNA, the CDR3 is TGTGCCAGCCGACGGGGTTCTCCTAATGAAAAACTGTTTTTT. The encoded protein is CASRRGSPNEKLFF.

The chain uses TRBV15 and TRBJ2-1; 8 nucleotides match TRBD1. The CDR3 is made up of 14 amino acids. Per germline, CDR1 LNHNV and CDR2 YYDKDF (reference sequence). The J segment lost 8 bases and the V segment lost 4 bases, leaving 7 bases of the junction unmatched. CDR3 protein: CATSNGQGYHEQFF. In nucleotides, the CDR3 is TGTGCCACCAGCAACGGACAGGGTTACCATGAGCAGTTCTTC.

This chain connects TRBV7-9 to TRBJ2-1; 7 bases map to TRBD1. This CDR3 contains 13 residues. V lost 4 bases to trimming and J lost 4 bases; unmatched junction nucleotides: 1. From germline, CDR1 is SEHNR and CDR2 FQNEAQ (reference sequence). The CDR3 here is CASSSGQYNEQFF. CDR3 nucleotide sequence: TGTGCCAGCAGCTCGGGACAGTACAATGAGCAGTTCTTC. Full variable domain (missing parts from reference TRBV7-9 and TRBJ2-1): DTGVSQNPRHKITKRGQNVTFRCDPISEHNRLYWYRQTLGQGPEFLTYFQNEAQLEKSRLLSDRFSAERPKGSFSTLEIQRTEQGDSAMYLCASSSGQYNEQFFGPGTRLTVL.

This sequence joins TRBV9 and TRBJ2-5, with TRBD1 as a possible D gene (6 bases). The CDR3 loop spans 14 amino acids. V gave up 3 bases and J gave up 5 bases, with 14 bases separating them. Germline-derived CDR1 and CDR2 are SGDLS and YYNGEE. CDR3 amino acids: CASSGGDIRETQYF. CDR3 in DNA: TGTGCCAGCAGCGGTGGGGACATAAGGGAGACCCAGTACTTC.

This chain links TRBV12-5 with TRBJ1-2; unclear D gene. From germline, CDR1 is LGHNT and CDR2 FRNRAP. The CDR3 extends over 15 amino acids. Trimming took off 0 bases at V and 1 base at J, with 9 bases between the two ends. CDR3 protein: CASGLVPRDNYGYTF. CDR3 DNA sequence: TGTGCTAGTGGTTTGGTTCCCCGGGATAACTATGGCTACACCTTC.

This chain connects TRBV28 to TRBJ2-7; 9 bases match TRBD1. CDR1 is MDHEN, CDR2 SYDVKM, per germline. V gave up 7 bases and J gave up 5 bases; unmatched junction bases: 12. The CDR3 runs to 15 residues. The CDR3 DNA sequence: TGTGCCAGCACCTTACTCCGGGACAGGGCAAACGAGCAGTACTTC. Encoded protein: CASTLLRDRANEQYF.

The chain combines TRBV24-1 with TRBJ2-7; 7 nucleotides agree with TRBD1. The J segment lost 5 bases and the V segment lost 4 bases, leaving 4 bases of the junction unmatched. Germline values: CDR1 KGHDR, CDR2 SFDVKD. This CDR3 region has 13 residues. CDR3 DNA sequence: TGTGCCACCAGTGACAACGACAGGGACGAGCAGTACTTC. Its translation: CATSDNDRDEQYF.

The CDR3 bases are TGTGCCAGCAGTTGGACAGGGCGAGGGCCTTTAGCCGGGGAGCTGTTTTTT. Its translation: CASSWTGRGPLAGELFF. The chain combines TRBV5-6 with TRBJ2-2; 8 bases match TRBD1. V trimming: 5 bases; J trimming: 6 bases; junction bases outside the gene matches: 15. The CDR3 length is 17 residues. Germline CDR1 and CDR2: SGHDT and YYEEEE.